This T cell receptor (beta chain) was found in a study of human thymus T cells. Libraries were prepared by immunoSEQ multiplex PCR; TCRdb keeps only in-frame clonotypes and omits some of them. The sample lists roughly 130,000 clones; about 94% were seen once. Thymic material originated from resections removed in the course of corrective heart surgery. Trimming took 7 bases from V and 6 from J, leaving 13 bases between them. Germline lookup yields CDR1 MNHNS and CDR2 SASEGT. The CDR3 sequence is 12 residues long. The rearrangement links TRBV6-1 to TRBJ2-7, with a possible D match to TRBD2 (7 bases). The sample consisted of thymus tissue. The source is a boy younger than two with a congenital heart defect but otherwise immunologically healthy. CDR3 DNA: TGTGCCAGCACCCCGGGGGGCGGCGAGCAGTACTTC. Protein product: CASTPGGGEQYF.